A single sample is the source of the 6 T cell receptor beta chains below, sequenced in a study of molecular identifiers for immune sequencing clone quantification (dated by TCRdb to between 2017 and 2018). Library method: PCR. The sequencer was an Illumina HiSeq 4000. The raw public data were reprocessed by TCRdb itself: fastp quality trimming at Q25, MiXCR clonotype calling, in-frame beta chains only. A single entry per CDR3 protein holds the most common genes and DNA from its merged rows. This sample comprises over 600,000 distinct CDR3 sequences, 15% to 20% of them detected only once. The ten biggest clones cover roughly 0.9% of the sample. The sequencing input was naive CD8+ T cells from blood, with Jurkat cell RNA spiked in. The cell subset or site tag for this specimen amounts to: FACS-sorted CD8+CD4-CCR7+CD45RA+ naive T cells. Receptor source: a human donor in good health. Some libraries in this study had Jurkat cell RNA spiked in.

This clonotype was recorded many times. The V gene is TRBV7-8, the J gene TRBJ2-3, with TRBD1 matching over 8 bases. V lost 4 bases to trimming and J lost 4 bases; unmatched junction nucleotides: 4. The germline V gene has CDR1 SGHVS and CDR2 FQNEAQ. This CDR3 is 14 amino acids long. CDR3: CASSYPGQADTQYF. CDR3 nucleotides: TGTGCCAGCAGCTATCCGGGACAGGCAGATACGCAGTATTTT.

This clonotype was observed many times. The rearrangement joins TRBV7-8 to TRBJ1-4, with 10 bases fitting TRBD1. V shed 4 bases, J shed 8 bases, and the junction held 1 base outside the gene matches. From germline, CDR1 is SGHVS and CDR2 FQNEAQ. The CDR3 totals 13 residues. CDR3 sequence reads: CASSWDRGEKLFF. The CDR3 bases are TGTGCCAGCAGCTGGGACAGGGGCGAAAAACTGTTTTTT.

Concerning this clonotype: This sequence may be a read error, since a much larger clone differs from it by one base. The gene calls are TRBV20-1 and TRBJ2-7; the match to TRBD1 covers 8 bases. With 3 bases clipped from V and 3 bases from J, the junction kept 4 bases outside the gene matches. The CDR3 has 13 amino acids. Germline V gene lookup returns CDR1 DFQATT and CDR2 SNEGSKA (reference sequence). CDR3 nucleotides: TGCAGTGCTAGTTCGGACAGGGACTACGAGCAGTACTTC. It is translated as CSASSDRDYEQYF.

There are many counts of this clonotype. This chain connects TRBV27 to TRBJ2-2, with 16 bases that match TRBD2. The CDR3 totals 16 residues. V gave up 6 bases and J gave up 4 bases; unmatched junction bases: 2. From germline, CDR1 is MNHEY and CDR2 SMNVEV (reference sequence). The CDR3 DNA reads as TGTGCCAGCAGGGGACTAGCGGGAGGGGGCACCGGGGAGCTGTTTTTT. Amino acid sequence: CASRGLAGGGTGELFF.

This clonotype has only a few counts. This may be a read error, as it is one base from a much larger clone. The rearrangement uses TRBV12-3 or TRBV12-4 and TRBJ1-2; a weak D match, TRBD1 (5 bases). V was pared by 6 bases and J by 7 bases, with 24 bases between. The CDR3 runs 16 residues. In DNA, the CDR3 is TGTGCCAGCAGCTCGACCCGGGGGAGGGTGGACTCTGGCTACACCTTC. Its translation is CASSSTRGRVDSGYTF.

In its sample, this clonotype was seen many times. The J gene is TRBJ2-5, the V gene TRBV2; tentative D call: TRBD2 (5 bases). With 6 bases removed from V and 1 base from J, the gap between germline ends came to 6 bases. The CDR3 is 12 residues long. Germline V gene data show CDR1 as SNHLY and CDR2 as FYNNEI. The CDR3 DNA follows: TGTGCCAGCAGGAGCGGCCAAGAGACCCAGTACTTC. Its translation: CASRSGQETQYF. The variable domain in full, completed from reference TRBV2 and TRBJ2-5, reads EPEVTQTPSHQVTQMGQEVILRCVPISNHLYFYWYRQILGQKVEFLVSFYNNEISEKSEIFDDQFSVERPDGSNFTLKIRSTKLEDSAMYFCASRSGQETQYFGPGTRLLVL.